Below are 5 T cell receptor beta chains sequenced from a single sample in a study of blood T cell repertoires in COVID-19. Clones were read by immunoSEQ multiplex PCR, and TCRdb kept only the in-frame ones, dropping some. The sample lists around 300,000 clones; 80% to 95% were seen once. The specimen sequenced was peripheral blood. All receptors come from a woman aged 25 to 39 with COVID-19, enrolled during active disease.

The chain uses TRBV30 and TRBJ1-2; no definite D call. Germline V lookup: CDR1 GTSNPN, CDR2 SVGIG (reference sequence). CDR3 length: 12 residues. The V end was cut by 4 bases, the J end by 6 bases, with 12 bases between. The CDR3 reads CAWKREAHGYTF. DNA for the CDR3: TGTGCCTGGAAGAGGGAGGCCCATGGCTACACCTTC.

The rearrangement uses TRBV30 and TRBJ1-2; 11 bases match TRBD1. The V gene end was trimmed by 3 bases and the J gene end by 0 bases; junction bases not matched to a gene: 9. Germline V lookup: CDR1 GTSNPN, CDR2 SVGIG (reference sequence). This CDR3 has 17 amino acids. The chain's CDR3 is CAWRAGTGGQANYGYTF. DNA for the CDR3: TGTGCCTGGAGGGCTGGGACAGGGGGACAAGCTAACTATGGCTACACCTTC.

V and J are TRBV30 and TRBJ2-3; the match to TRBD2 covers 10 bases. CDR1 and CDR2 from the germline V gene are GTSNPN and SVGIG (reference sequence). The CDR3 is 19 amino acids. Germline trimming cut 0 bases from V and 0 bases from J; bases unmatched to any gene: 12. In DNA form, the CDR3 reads TGTGCCTGGAGTGTATTTAAGGCTAGCGGGAGAGCTAGCACAGATACGCAGTATTTT. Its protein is CAWSVFKASGRASTDTQYF.

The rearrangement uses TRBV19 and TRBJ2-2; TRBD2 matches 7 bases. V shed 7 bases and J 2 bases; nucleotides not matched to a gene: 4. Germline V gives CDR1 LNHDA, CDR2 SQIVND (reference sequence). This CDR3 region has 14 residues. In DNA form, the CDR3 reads TGTGCCAGTAAACGGGAGGCAAACACCGGGGAGCTGTTTTTT. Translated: CASKREANTGELFF.

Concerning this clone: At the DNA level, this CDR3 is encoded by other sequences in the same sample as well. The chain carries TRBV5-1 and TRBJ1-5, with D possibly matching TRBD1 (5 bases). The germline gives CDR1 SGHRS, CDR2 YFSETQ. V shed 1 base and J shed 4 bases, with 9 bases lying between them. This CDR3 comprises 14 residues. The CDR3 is CASSLMGGNQPQHF. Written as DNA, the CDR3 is TGCGCCAGCAGCTTGATGGGGGGGAATCAGCCCCAGCATTTT.